This passage covers 8 T cell receptor beta chains from one sample sequenced in a study of CD8+ T cells in alopecia areata. Treatment: oral pan-JAK inhibitor, 5-10 mg twice daily. Extracted RNA was reverse transcribed, and the resulting cDNA served as sequencing template. The protocol was immunoSEQ multiplex PCR, while the TCRdb copy is restricted to in-frame clones and leaves out a portion. The sample contains approximately 200,000 clones, approximately 56% of which appear only once. Sequences were derived from CD4+ T cells sorted from blood, sampled at week 4, from a patient treated with tofacitinib. The receptors originated from a human donor with alopecia areata.

Remarks on this clone: A junction end diverges from the germline sequence, so it may reflect a read error. The V gene is TRBV7-7, the J gene TRBJ1-1; possibly TRBD1 for D (5 bases). The CDR3 totals 15 residues. CDR1 is SSHAT, CDR2 FNYEAQ, per germline (reference sequence). As DNA, the CDR3 is TGTGCTAGCAGCTTAGTGGGGGAACAGAACACTGAAGCTTTCTTT. As protein: CASSLVGEQNTEAFF.

This clone was counted a single time. The rearrangement joins TRBV4-1 to TRBJ2-1; TRBD2 aligns across 9 bases. There are 17 residues in the CDR3. Trimming cost V 5 bases and J 0 bases; bases outside gene matches: 8. Germline V gene lookup returns CDR1 MGHRA and CDR2 YSYEKL. The CDR3 spells CASSAFLAGSSYNEQFF. The CDR3 DNA is TGCGCCAGCAGCGCATTCCTAGCGGGGAGCTCCTACAATGAGCAGTTCTTC.

The chain is built from TRBV29-1 and TRBJ2-5; D is perhaps TRBD1 or TRBD2 (5 bases each). Germline V gene lookup returns CDR1 SQVTM and CDR2 ANQGSEA. Trimming removed 1 base at V and 1 base at J, with 7 bases between. This CDR3 has 13 residues. Here the CDR3 reads CSVEVGRQETQYF. In DNA form, the CDR3 reads TGCAGCGTTGAAGTGGGACGCCAAGAGACCCAGTACTTC.

V and J are TRBV9 and TRBJ1-2; 7 nucleotides align to TRBD1. V gave up 3 bases and J gave up 6 bases; unmatched junction bases: 8. The germline CDR1 and CDR2 sequences are SGDLS and YYNGEE. This CDR3 comprises 14 residues. The CDR3 DNA reads as TGTGCCAGCAGCGCTCCCGGGACAGCGAATGGCTACACCTTC. This sequence encodes CASSAPGTANGYTF.

With regard to this clone: Within the sample, other DNA sequences also encode this same CDR3. V and J are TRBV2 and TRBJ1-2; a weak D match, TRBD1 (5 bases). Per germline, CDR1 SNHLY and CDR2 FYNNEI. Between the trimmed V and J ends, which lost 6 bases and 0 bases, there was a span of 8 bases. CDR3 length: 13 amino acids. The CDR3 bases are TGTGCCAGCAGCGGGACGGCTAACTATGGCTACACCTTC. Translating gives CASSGTANYGYTF.

This clone has just one count. The chain has TRBV2 and TRBJ1-1; no reliable D call. Germline V gene data show CDR1 as SNHLY and CDR2 as FYNNEI. This CDR3 has 14 residues. The V end lost 2 bases, the J end lost 6 bases, and 13 bases lay between the germline ends. CDR3: CASSENSLVAEAFF. CDR3 nucleotides: TGTGCCAGCAGTGAAAACTCATTGGTGGCTGAAGCTTTCTTT.

The chain combines TRBV28 with TRBJ1-5, with TRBD1 as a possible D gene (5 bases). V was trimmed by 3 bases and J by 5 bases, leaving 11 bases between them. This CDR3 contains 14 residues. The germline CDR1 and CDR2 sequences are MDHEN and SYDVKM. The DNA of the CDR3 is TGTGCCAGCAGTTTTAGGGGTACCGATCAGCCCCAGCATTTT. It codes for CASSFRGTDQPQHF.

This clone was detected only a few times. This chain links TRBV6-1 with TRBJ2-5; D is ambiguous. V lost 6 bases, J lost 8 bases, and 13 bases lay in between. The CDR3 contains 12 residues. Germline lookup yields CDR1 MNHNS and CDR2 SASEGT. CDR3 amino acids: CASRGSGSTQYF. The CDR3 DNA follows: TGTGCCAGCAGAGGGTCTGGGTCAACCCAGTACTTC.